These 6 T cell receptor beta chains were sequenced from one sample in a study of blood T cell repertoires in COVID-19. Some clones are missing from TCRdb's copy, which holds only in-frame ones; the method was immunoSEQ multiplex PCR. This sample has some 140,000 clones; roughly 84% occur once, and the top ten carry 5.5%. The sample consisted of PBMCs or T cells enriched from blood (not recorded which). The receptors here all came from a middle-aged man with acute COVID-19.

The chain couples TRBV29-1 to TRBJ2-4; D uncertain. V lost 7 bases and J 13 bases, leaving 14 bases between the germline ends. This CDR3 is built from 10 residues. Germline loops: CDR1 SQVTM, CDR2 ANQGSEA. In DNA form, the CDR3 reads TGCAGCGCCCAAGACGGGTCGCAGTACTTC. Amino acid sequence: CSAQDGSQYF.

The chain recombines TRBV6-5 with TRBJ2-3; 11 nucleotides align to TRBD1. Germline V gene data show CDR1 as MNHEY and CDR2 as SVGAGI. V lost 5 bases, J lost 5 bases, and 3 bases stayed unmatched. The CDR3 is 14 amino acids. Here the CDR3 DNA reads TGTGCCAGCAGTAGGGACAGGGGGATAGATACGCAGTATTTT. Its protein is CASSRDRGIDTQYF.

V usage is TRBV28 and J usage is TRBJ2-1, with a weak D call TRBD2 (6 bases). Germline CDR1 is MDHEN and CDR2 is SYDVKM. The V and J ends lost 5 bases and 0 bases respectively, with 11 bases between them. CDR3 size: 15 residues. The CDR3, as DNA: TGTGCCAGCAGTCCCCGGGACTTCTCCTACAATGAGCAGTTCTTC. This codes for CASSPRDFSYNEQFF.

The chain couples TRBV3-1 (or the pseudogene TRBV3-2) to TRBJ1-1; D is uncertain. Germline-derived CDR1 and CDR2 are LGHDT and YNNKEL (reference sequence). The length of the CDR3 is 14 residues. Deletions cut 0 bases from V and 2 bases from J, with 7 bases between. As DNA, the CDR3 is TGTGCCAGCAGCCAAGAAAGGAGTAACACTGAAGCTTTCTTT. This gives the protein CASSQERSNTEAFF.

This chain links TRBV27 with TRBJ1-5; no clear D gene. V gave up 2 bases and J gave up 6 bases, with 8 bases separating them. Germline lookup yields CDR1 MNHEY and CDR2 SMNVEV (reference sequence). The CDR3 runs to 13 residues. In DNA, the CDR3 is TGTGCCAGCAGTTTAATGGGGAGTCAGCCCCAGCATTTT. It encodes CASSLMGSQPQHF.

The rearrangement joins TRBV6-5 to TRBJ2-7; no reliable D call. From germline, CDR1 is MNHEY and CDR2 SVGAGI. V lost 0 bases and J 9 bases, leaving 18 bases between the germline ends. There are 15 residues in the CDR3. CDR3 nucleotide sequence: TGTGCCAGCAGTTACTCGAGTCTGGTCGCCGCCTGGCAGTACTTC. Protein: CASSYSSLVAAWQYF.